Listed here are 24 T cell receptor beta chains from one sample, sequenced in a study of human T cells and chemical hapten exposure. Time point in this sample: pre-sensitization, week 0. Noted treatment: therapeutic diphenylcyclopropenone sensitization with weekly scalp DPC. One entry per CDR3 protein results from TCRdb running MiXCR on the RACE reads. The sample holds some 400,000 distinct CDR3 sequences, 5.1% seen once. The specimen comprised whole blood, sampled in connection with sensitization to the hapten diphenylcyclopropenone (DPC). These receptor sequences come from a woman between 50 and 59 years old with alopecia areata. Some clones in this sample may be carry-over from other donors' samples.

The rearrangement uses TRBV12-3 or TRBV12-4 and TRBJ1-1; no firm D call. This CDR3 comprises 11 residues. V lost 7 bases and J 6 bases, leaving 9 bases between the germline ends. The CDR3 DNA follows: TGTGCCAGCACCACCGGCCCTGAAGCTTTCTTT. It translates to CASTTGPEAFF.

This clonotype has ten or more counts. This rearrangement joins TRBV6-2 or TRBV6-3 to TRBJ2-7, with 10 bases fitting TRBD2. The CDR3 extends over 13 amino acids. Germline CDR1 is MNHEY and CDR2 is SVGEGT. Trimming removed 6 bases from V and 7 bases from J; junction bases left unmatched: 6. CDR3 nucleotides: TGTGCCAGCAGCTACACTAGCGGGACGGAGCAGTACTTC. This sequence encodes CASSYTSGTEQYF.

This clonotype was seen many times. The chain recombines TRBV7-3 with TRBJ1-1; TRBD1 matches at 8 bases. In germline, CDR1 is SGHTA, CDR2 FQGTGA. The CDR3 is made up of 18 amino acids. J lost 4 bases, V lost 5 bases, and 18 bases had no gene match. In DNA form, the CDR3 reads TGTGCCAGCAGCCCCGGACAGGGAGGTCAAGGGGATAGCACTGAAGCTTTCTTT. It yields the protein CASSPGQGGQGDSTEAFF.

The V call is TRBV6-5, the J call TRBJ1-1, with 8 bases fitting TRBD1. The trim removed 5 bases at V and 4 bases at J, leaving 6 bases unmatched. In germline, CDR1 is MNHEY, CDR2 SVGAGI. The CDR3 has 14 residues. CDR3 loop: CASSTRGHGTEAFF. In DNA, the CDR3 is TGTGCCAGCAGTACCAGGGGGCACGGCACTGAAGCTTTCTTT.

This clonotype was counted only a few times. The J gene is TRBJ1-1, the V gene TRBV7-6; D not resolved. This CDR3 is built from 13 residues. V lost 5 bases and J 0 bases, leaving 7 bases between the germline ends. Germline assignment: CDR1 SGHVS and CDR2 FNYEAQ. The CDR3 loop reads CASSTQLNTEAFF. The CDR3 nucleotides are TGTGCCAGCAGCACCCAATTGAACACTGAAGCTTTCTTT. Supplemented by reference TRBV7-6 and TRBJ1-1, the full variable domain reads GAGVSQSPRYKVTKRGQDVALRCDPISGHVSLYWYRQALGQGPEFLTYFNYEAQQDKSGLPNDRFSAERPEGSISTLTIQRTEQRDSAMYRCASSTQLNTEAFFGQGTRLTVV.

This clonotype was recorded a few times. The CDR3 spells CASSYDFRQETQYF. CDR3 sequence (DNA): TGTGCCAGCAGTTACGATTTTCGGCAAGAGACCCAGTACTTC. The chain is built from TRBV6-2 or TRBV6-3 and TRBJ2-5; D ambiguous. The V gene's germline CDR1 is MNHEY and CDR2 SVGEGT. V dropped 2 bases and J dropped 2 bases, with 9 bases sitting between them. The length of the CDR3 is 14 residues.

In this sample, this clonotype turned up many times. This rearrangement joins TRBV7-2 to TRBJ2-3, with D possibly TRBD2 on 6 matching bases. Germline CDR1 and CDR2: SGHTA and FQGNSA. V gave up 4 bases and J gave up 14 bases, with 13 bases separating them. The CDR3 is 11 amino acids. Here the CDR3 reads CASSWDFPRYF. CDR3 coding DNA: TGTGCCAGCAGCTGGGACTTCCCGCGGTATTTT.

This clonotype was seen many times. The V and J genes are TRBV18 and TRBJ2-1; D gene unclear. The CDR3 contains 13 residues. The V gene's germline CDR1 is KGHSH and CDR2 LQKENI. With 2 bases removed from V and 6 bases from J, the gap between germline ends came to 8 bases. The CDR3 protein is CASSPGNSNEQFF. CDR3 sequence (DNA): TGTGCCAGCTCACCAGGAAATAGCAATGAGCAGTTCTTC.

This clonotype appeared a few times. The CDR3: CALGTVSNQPQHF. As DNA, the CDR3 is TGTGCCTTGGGGACAGTCTCAAATCAGCCCCAGCATTTT. The chain joins TRBV30 to TRBJ1-5, with 7 nucleotides matching TRBD1. J gave up 4 bases and V 7 bases, and 7 bases lay outside the gene matches. The germline CDR1 and CDR2 sequences are GTSNPN and SVGIG (reference sequence). The CDR3 covers 13 residues. Supplemented by reference TRBV30 and TRBJ1-5, the full variable domain reads SQTIHQWPATLVQPVGSPLSLECTVEGTSNPNLYWYRQAAGRGLQLLFYSVGIGQISSEVPQNLSASRPQDRQFILSSKKLLLSDSGFYLCALGTVSNQPQHFGDGTRLSIL.

This clonotype appeared many times. The chain couples TRBV28 to TRBJ2-5, with 11 nucleotides matching TRBD2. After removal of 5 bases from V and 5 bases from J, the junction contained 7 bases not matched to a gene. Germline values: CDR1 MDHEN, CDR2 SYDVKM. The CDR3 length is 15 residues. The CDR3 DNA sequence: TGTGCCAGCAGTCCTCTGACTAGCGGGAAGGAGACCCAGTACTTC. The encoded protein is CASSPLTSGKETQYF.

This clonotype was observed a few times. The CDR3 spells CSARGTSGVYEQYF. DNA for the CDR3: TGCAGTGCTAGAGGCACTAGCGGGGTTTACGAGCAGTACTTC. The chain carries TRBV20-1 and TRBJ2-7, with TRBD2 matching over 10 bases. Germline trimming cut 1 base from V and 4 bases from J; bases unmatched to any gene: 4. The germline V gene encodes CDR1 DFQATT and CDR2 SNEGSKA (reference sequence). This CDR3 is built from 14 residues.

This clonotype was seen ten or more times. This chain connects TRBV19 to TRBJ2-1; 9 nucleotides line up with TRBD1. Germline V CDR1 and CDR2: LNHDA, SQIVND (reference sequence). V lost 3 bases, J lost 7 bases, and 10 bases stayed unmatched. The CDR3 is 16 amino acids. CDR3 DNA sequence: TGTGCCAGTAGTATCCGGGACAGGGCCGGAGGTAATGAGCAGTTCTTC. Protein product: CASSIRDRAGGNEQFF.

This clonotype was picked up many times. J is TRBJ1-5 and V is TRBV6-2 or TRBV6-3, with D perhaps matching TRBD1 (5 bases). V was clipped by 6 bases and J by 0 bases, with 9 bases between them. The length of the CDR3 is 14 residues. Germline V gene lookup returns CDR1 MNHEY and CDR2 SVGEGT. The CDR3 loop is CASRQTDSNQPQHF. The DNA for the CDR3 is TGTGCCAGCAGACAGACAGATAGCAATCAGCCCCAGCATTTT.

In this sample, this clonotype turned up many times. This chain links TRBV7-2 with TRBJ2-3; 11 nucleotides align to TRBD2. This CDR3 has 16 residues. V was clipped by 0 bases and J by 9 bases; unmatched bases: 8. Germline lookup yields CDR1 SGHTA and CDR2 FQGNSA. CDR3 sequence: CASSLALAGGTGTQYF. Written as DNA, the CDR3 is TGTGCCAGCAGCTTAGCCCTAGCGGGAGGCACAGGGACGCAGTATTTT.

This sequence joins TRBV5-1 and TRBJ2-7; D may be TRBD1 or TRBD2 (6 bases each). Germline loops: CDR1 SGHRS, CDR2 YFSETQ. With 3 bases removed from V and 10 bases from J, the gap between germline ends came to 17 bases. CDR3 length: 13 amino acids. CDR3 in DNA: TGCGCCAGCAGCTCGCGGACGGGGGCTGAACAGTACTTC. This gives the protein CASSSRTGAEQYF.

Only a few counts were recorded for this clonotype. The chain carries TRBV6-2 or TRBV6-3 and TRBJ1-1; no clear D. CDR3 length equals 12 residues. Looked up from germline, CDR1 is MNHEY and CDR2 is SVGEGT. V was pared by 5 bases and J by 5 bases, with 9 bases between. CDR3 region: CASSPPRTEAFF. In DNA, the CDR3 is TGTGCCAGCAGTCCCCCACGGACTGAAGCTTTCTTT.

The chain carries TRBV7-2 and TRBJ2-5, with no clear D. V was cut by 4 bases and J by 5 bases, with 11 bases left in between. The V gene's germline CDR1 is SGHTA and CDR2 FQGNSA. The CDR3 is 13 amino acids. DNA for the CDR3: TGTGCCAGCAGCTCCCGGGCGCGGGAGACCCAGTACTTC. Residues: CASSSRARETQYF.

V and J are TRBV9 and TRBJ2-5; D may be TRBD2 (6 bases). The CDR3 length is 19 residues. Germline CDR1 and CDR2: SGDLS and YYNGEE. Trimming removed 4 bases from V and 1 base from J, with 26 bases in between. In DNA form, the CDR3 reads TGTGCCAGCAGCCCCCGCCCCCCCCTTAGCGGAGCCCGCCAAGAGACCCAGTACTTC. It is translated as CASSPRPPLSGARQETQYF.

This clonotype has a handful of counts. The chain has TRBV20-1 and TRBJ1-6; 8 bases line up with TRBD1. The junction had 11 bases not matched to a gene; V was cut back by 0 bases and J by 7 bases. The CDR3 runs to 17 residues. CDR1 and CDR2 (germline): DFQATT, SNEGSKA (reference sequence). CDR3 DNA sequence: TGCAGTGCTAGAGATTTCGTGCAGGGGGCTCGAAATTCACCCCTCCACTTT. Its protein is CSARDFVQGARNSPLHF.

In its sample, this clonotype was seen many times. The chain couples TRBV28 to TRBJ1-2; D is possibly TRBD1 (6 bases). Germline V lookup: CDR1 MDHEN, CDR2 SYDVKM. V was cut by 1 base and J by 1 base, with 7 bases left in between. The CDR3 loop spans 14 amino acids. Written as DNA, the CDR3 is TGTGCCAGCAGTTTATTGGACAGTAACTATGGCTACACCTTC. This gives the protein CASSLLDSNYGYTF.

The V call is TRBV3-1, the J call TRBJ1-2; TRBD1 agrees at 7 bases. J lost 5 bases, V lost 3 bases, and 9 bases had no gene match. The length of the CDR3 is 15 residues. Germline V gene sequence: CDR1 LGHDT, CDR2 YNNKEL (reference sequence). CDR3: CASSHRQGTVYGYTF. DNA of the CDR3: TGTGCCAGCAGCCATCGGCAGGGGACAGTTTATGGCTACACCTTC.

This clonotype has more than one count but fewer than ten. This sequence joins TRBV19 and TRBJ2-1, with TRBD1 matching over 9 bases. CDR1 and CDR2 from the germline V gene are LNHDA and SQIVND (reference sequence). Trimming removed 7 bases from V and 8 bases from J; junction bases left unmatched: 15. The CDR3 consists of 16 residues. DNA for the CDR3: TGTGCCAGTAAGGGGACAGGGCGAATCTTCGTGGATGAGCAGTTCTTC. Its protein is CASKGTGRIFVDEQFF. The full variable domain, with the rest looked up from reference TRBV19 and TRBJ2-1, is DGGITQSPKYLFRKEGQNVTLSCEQNLNHDAMYWYRQDPGQGLRLIYYSQIVNDFQKGDIAEGYSVSREKKESFPLTVTSAQKNPTAFYLCASKGTGRIFVDEQFFGPGTRLTVL.

The rearrangement links TRBV13 to TRBJ1-2; D is undetermined. V was clipped by 5 bases and J by 1 base, with 11 bases between them. This CDR3 comprises 14 residues. Germline V CDR1 and CDR2: PRHDT, FYEKMQ (reference sequence). The CDR3 DNA is TGTGCCAGCAGCACCCAGACGAGTAACTATGGCTACACCTTC. This gives the protein CASSTQTSNYGYTF.

The chain combines TRBV7-2 with TRBJ1-6; D might be TRBD1 (5 bases). Germline-derived CDR1 and CDR2 are SGHTA and FQGNSA. The CDR3 extends over 13 amino acids. Trimming removed 3 bases at V and 10 bases at J, with 10 bases between. The CDR3 DNA reads as TGTGCCAGCAGCTTCCAGGGAGGGTCACCCCTCCACTTT. It specifies CASSFQGGSPLHF.